This T cell receptor (beta chain) was captured by sequencing in a study of blood T cell repertoires in COVID-19. Overall study context: Recovered Cohort 3 donors showed two negative PCRs, clearance, or symptom resolution. The United States, Italy and Spain provided the acute and convalescent COVID-19 samples.

V trimming: 2 bases; J trimming: 8 bases; junction bases outside the gene matches: 6. The CDR3 consists of 13 residues. CDR1 and CDR2 (germline): SGDLS, YYNGEE. The protocol was immunoSEQ multiplex PCR, while the TCRdb copy is restricted to in-frame clones and leaves out a portion. Here the sample spans fewer than 350,000 clones, more than 70% being singletons. Individuals aged about 18 to 89 years were recruited from 24 US areas. The chain employs TRBV9 and TRBJ1-1, with 7 nucleotides matching TRBD1. This TCR derives from a woman aged 55-75 years in a cohort exposed to, infected with or recovered from COVID-19 (not recorded which). Sequenced material: PBMCs or T cells enriched from blood (not recorded which). CDR3 bases: TGTGCCAGCAGCGTGGTCGGGACAGAGGAAGCTTTCTTT. It codes for CASSVVGTEEAFF.